The 3 T cell receptor beta chains below come from one sample, sequenced in a study of OX40 agonist ivuxolimab in advanced cancers. Data came from immunoSEQ multiplex PCR; TCRdb stores just in-frame clones and leaves some out. The sample shows 50,000 or so clones, over 85% of them seen only once. The material was CD4+ or CD8+ T cells sorted from blood, obtained in a trial of the OX40 agonist ivuxolimab. These receptors were taken from an adult with an advanced solid tumor such as melanoma, head and neck, liver or kidney cancer.

This chain links TRBV7-9 with TRBJ2-7, with D unresolved. The CDR3 length is 11 residues. V lost 4 bases, J lost 6 bases, and 7 bases lay in between. Germline loops: CDR1 SEHNR, CDR2 FQNEAQ (reference sequence). CDR3 sequence (DNA): TGTGCCAGCAGCTACGACCGCGAGCAGTACTTC. The encoded protein is CASSYDREQYF.

The genes are TRBV5-1 and TRBJ2-7, with TRBD2 as a possible D gene (6 bases). Germline CDR1 is SGHRS and CDR2 is YFSETQ. The CDR3 contains 16 residues. The V end was cut by 0 bases, the J end by 2 bases, with 15 bases between. In DNA form, the CDR3 reads TGCGCCAGCAGCTTGGTGGAGGGGCCACTCACCTACGAGCAGTACTTC. Translated, it gives CASSLVEGPLTYEQYF.

The chain employs TRBV7-9 and TRBJ2-5, with a weak D call TRBD2 (7 bases). CDR3 length: 13 residues. The V gene lost 8 bases and the J gene lost 3 bases, with 13 bases spanning the gap. CDR1 and CDR2 from the germline V gene are SEHNR and FQNEAQ (reference sequence). The CDR3 sequence: CASASGDKETQYF. CDR3 DNA sequence: TGTGCCAGCGCCAGCGGGGACAAAGAGACCCAGTACTTC.